The rows below give T cell receptor beta chains drawn from one sample of a study of cytomegalovirus exposure and HLA in healthy donors. TCRdb's copy holds only in-frame clones and misses some; the assay was immunoSEQ multiplex PCR. The table includes approximately 250,000 clones, around 80% detected once. Sequenced input: PBMCs. These receptors all come from a boy aged 10-17 years in good health and CMV-seronegative. CDR3s include the opening cysteine and the closing phenylalanine or tryptophan. D genes are given only for firm matches. Clone size, where shown, is once, few, many, or a class for clones that have expanded.

abundance	d_gene	v_gene	j_gene	CDR3nt	CDR3aa
NA	NA	TRBV6-1	TRBJ1-1	TGTGCCAGCAGCGCCAGGGGTTTCGGTGCTGAAGCTTTCTTT	CASSARGFGAEAFF
NA	TRBD2	TRBV27	TRBJ2-7	TGTGCCAGCAGCCTAGCGGGAGGGGACTACGAGCAGTACTTC	CASSLAGGDYEQYF
NA	NA	TRBV6-1	TRBJ2-6	TGTGCCAGCAGCGCACTTTTCTCTGGGGCCAACGTCCTGACTTTC	CASSALFSGANVLTF
NA	TRBD2	TRBV7-2	TRBJ2-2	TGTGCCAGCAGCTTACTTTACGGACTAGCTTCTGCCGGGGAGCTGTTTTTT	CASSLLYGLASAGELFF
NA	NA	TRBV6-6	TRBJ1-2	TGTGCCAGCGAAGGGGTGAACTATGGCTACACCTTC	CASEGVNYGYTF
NA	NA	TRBV4-1	TRBJ1-2	TGCGCCAGCAGCCAATCCGCTAATGGCTACACCTTC	CASSQSANGYTF
few	NA	TRBV25-1	TRBJ1-3	TGTGCCAGCTTTGAAAAACAGCGGTTTTATGGAAACACCATATATTTT	CASFEKQRFYGNTIYF
NA	NA	TRBV7-3	TRBJ2-2	TGTGCCAGCAGCTTAACCAGGGGCGGGGAGCTGTTTTTT	CASSLTRGGELFF
NA	NA	TRBV7-9	TRBJ2-2	TGTGCCAGCAGCTCCCTCCCCTTGGCGGGGTTGAACACCGGGGAGCTGTTTTTT	CASSSLPLAGLNTGELFF
few	NA	TRBV4-1	TRBJ1-5	TGCGCCAGCAGCCAAGTCGAGAATCAGCCCCAGCATTTT	CASSQVENQPQHF
NA	NA	TRBV19	TRBJ2-7	TGTGCCAGTAGTATGGGCGCCGCGGGTTGGGAGCAGTACTTC	CASSMGAAGWEQYF
NA	TRBD2	TRBV5-1	TRBJ2-2	TGCGCCAGCAGCCTCGGTCTAGCGGGAGGGCCTTACACCGGGGAGCTGTTTTTT	CASSLGLAGGPYTGELFF
once	TRBD1	TRBV19	TRBJ2-7	TGTGCCACCGGAGAGACAGGGGGCTCCCTCTACGAGCAGTACTTC	CATGETGGSLYEQYF
few	NA	TRBV2	TRBJ2-2	TGTGCCAGCACAGGGACCGGGGAGCTGTTTTTT	CASTGTGELFF
NA	NA	TRBV6-5	TRBJ1-1	TGTGCCAGCAGCCCAGGGGAGGAAGCTTTCTTT	CASSPGEEAFF
NA	NA	TRBV2	TRBJ2-1	TGTGCCAGCAGTGAAAGACCTGGGGCTGGCGAGCAGTTCTTC	CASSERPGAGEQFF
NA	NA	TRBV30	TRBJ1-4	TGTGCCTGGAGGCAAGACAGAATCAAACTGTTTTTT	CAWRQDRIKLFF
NA	TRBD2	TRBV5-1	TRBJ2-3	TGCGCCAGCAGCTACCTAGCGGGGGGGAACACAGATACGCAGTATTTT	CASSYLAGGNTDTQYF
few	TRBD1	TRBV27	TRBJ2-1	TGTGCCAGCAGTTGGACAGGGAATGAGCAGTTCTTC	CASSWTGNEQFF
NA	NA	TRBV6-5	TRBJ2-7	TGTGCCAGCAGTTACTCCCTACCTCCCTACGAGCAGTACTTC	CASSYSLPPYEQYF
NA	TRBD1	TRBV2	TRBJ1-5	TGTGCCAGCACCGGACAGGTCAATCAGCCCCAGCATTTT	CASTGQVNQPQHF
NA	NA	TRBV15	TRBJ2-1	TGTGCCACCAGCACGGGGTTAGAAAGTGAGCAGTTCTTC	CATSTGLESEQFF
NA	NA	TRBV7-2	TRBJ1-5	TGTGCCAGCAGCTTCGCGGGGATTGGGACTCAGCCCCAGCATTTT	CASSFAGIGTQPQHF
once	TRBD2	TRBV10-1	TRBJ2-5	TGCGCCAGCAGTGAGTCGCGAGCGGGAGGGACCCAGTACTTC	CASSESRAGGTQYF
NA	TRBD1	TRBV7-3	TRBJ2-6	TGTGCCAGCAGCTCTGGGACAGGGGGCAGGGCTGGGGCCAACGTCCTGACTTTC	CASSSGTGGRAGANVLTF
few	NA	TRBV4-1	TRBJ2-3	TGCGCCAGCAGCCAAGCCACGAGTTGGGATACGCAGTATTTT	CASSQATSWDTQYF
few	NA	TRBV4-1	TRBJ1-5	TGCGCCAGCAGCCTCCGTCCGGGCAATCAGCCCCAGCATTTT	CASSLRPGNQPQHF
NA	NA	TRBV2	TRBJ2-1	TGTGCCAGCAAAGGGCGGACAGCGTACAATGAGCAGTTCTTC	CASKGRTAYNEQFF
NA	NA	TRBV14	TRBJ1-2	TGTGCCAGCAGCCAAGATCTGAGTTCTGGCTACACCTTC	CASSQDLSSGYTF
NA	TRBD2	TRBV9	TRBJ2-1	TGTGCCAGCAGCGTGGGTAGCGGGAGTCGCGATGAGCAGTTCTTC	CASSVGSGSRDEQFF
NA	NA	TRBV9	TRBJ1-1	TGTGCCAGCAGCGGGGGGAGGACAGCTTTCTTT	CASSGGRTAFF
NA	NA	TRBV2	TRBJ1-2	TGTGCCTTTATCGGGGGGAATACTAACTATGGCTACACCTTC	CAFIGGNTNYGYTF